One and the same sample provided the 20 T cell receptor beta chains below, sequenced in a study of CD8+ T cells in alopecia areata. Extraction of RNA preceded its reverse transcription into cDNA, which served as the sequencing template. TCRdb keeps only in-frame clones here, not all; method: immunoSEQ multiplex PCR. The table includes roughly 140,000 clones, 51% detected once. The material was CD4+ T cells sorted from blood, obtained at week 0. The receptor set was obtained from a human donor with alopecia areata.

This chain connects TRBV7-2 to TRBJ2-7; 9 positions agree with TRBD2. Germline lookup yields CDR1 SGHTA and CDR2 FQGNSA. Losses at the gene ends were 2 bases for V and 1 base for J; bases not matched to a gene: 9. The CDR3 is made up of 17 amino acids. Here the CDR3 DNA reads TGTGCCAGCAGCTTAAGAATAGCGGGAGAACAATCCTACGAGCAGTACTTC. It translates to CASSLRIAGEQSYEQYF.

The CDR3 sequence is CASSVIGSGANVLTF. DNA for the CDR3: TGTGCCAGCAGCGTGATCGGCTCTGGGGCCAACGTCCTGACTTTC. The chain uses TRBV9 and TRBJ2-6; no definite D call. Germline loops: CDR1 SGDLS, CDR2 YYNGEE. Trimming removed 2 bases from V and 0 bases from J, with 6 bases in between. This CDR3 spans 15 amino acids.

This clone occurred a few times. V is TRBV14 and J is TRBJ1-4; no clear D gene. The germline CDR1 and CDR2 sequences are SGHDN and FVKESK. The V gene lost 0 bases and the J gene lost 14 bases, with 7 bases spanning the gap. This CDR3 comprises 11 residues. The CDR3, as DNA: TGTGCCAGCAGCCAAGACCTAGTCCTGTTTTTT. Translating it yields CASSQDLVLFF.

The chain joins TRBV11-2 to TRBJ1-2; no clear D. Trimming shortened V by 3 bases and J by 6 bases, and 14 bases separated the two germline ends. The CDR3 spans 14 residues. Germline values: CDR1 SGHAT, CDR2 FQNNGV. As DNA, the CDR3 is TGTGCCAGCAGCTTGCCTCTTCTGCCTCATGGCTACACCTTC. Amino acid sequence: CASSLPLLPHGYTF.

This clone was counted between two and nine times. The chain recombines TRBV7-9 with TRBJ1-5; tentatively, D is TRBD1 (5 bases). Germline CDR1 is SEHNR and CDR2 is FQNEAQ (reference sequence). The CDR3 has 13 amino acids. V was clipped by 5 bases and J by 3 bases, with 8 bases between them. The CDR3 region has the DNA TGTGCCAGCAGCCTTGGGACCAATCAGCCCCAGCATTTT. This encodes CASSLGTNQPQHF.

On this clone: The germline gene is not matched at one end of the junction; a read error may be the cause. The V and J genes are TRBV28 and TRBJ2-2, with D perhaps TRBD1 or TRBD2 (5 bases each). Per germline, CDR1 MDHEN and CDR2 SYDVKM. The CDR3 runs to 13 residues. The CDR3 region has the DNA TGTGCCAGCGGGACCCTGAACATCGGGGAGCTGTTTTTT. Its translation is CASGTLNIGELFF.

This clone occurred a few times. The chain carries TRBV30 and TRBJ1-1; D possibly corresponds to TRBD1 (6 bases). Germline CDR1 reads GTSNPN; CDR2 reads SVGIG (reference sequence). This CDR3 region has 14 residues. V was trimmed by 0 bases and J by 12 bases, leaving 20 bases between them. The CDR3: CAWSVKGQRVRTFF. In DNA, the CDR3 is TGTGCCTGGAGTGTCAAGGGACAAAGAGTCCGAACTTTCTTT. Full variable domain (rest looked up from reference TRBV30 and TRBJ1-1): SQTIHQWPATLVQPVGSPLSLECTVEGTSNPNLYWYRQAAGRGLQLLFYSVGIGQISSEVPQNLSASRPQDRQFILSSKKLLLSDSGFYLCAWSVKGQRVRTFFGQGTRLTVV.

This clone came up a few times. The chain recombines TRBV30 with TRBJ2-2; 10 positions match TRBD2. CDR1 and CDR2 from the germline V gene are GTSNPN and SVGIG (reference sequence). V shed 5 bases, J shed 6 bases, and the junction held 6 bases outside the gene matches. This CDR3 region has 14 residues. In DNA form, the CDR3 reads TGTGCCTGGGACGCAAGCGGGAGGGCCGGGGAGCTGTTTTTT. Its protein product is CAWDASGRAGELFF.

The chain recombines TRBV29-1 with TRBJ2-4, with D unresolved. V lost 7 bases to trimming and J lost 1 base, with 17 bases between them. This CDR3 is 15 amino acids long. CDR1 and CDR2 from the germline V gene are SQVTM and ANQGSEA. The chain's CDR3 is CSDRHSLGAKNIQYF. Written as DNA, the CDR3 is TGCAGCGATAGACACAGCTTGGGGGCCAAAAACATTCAGTACTTC.

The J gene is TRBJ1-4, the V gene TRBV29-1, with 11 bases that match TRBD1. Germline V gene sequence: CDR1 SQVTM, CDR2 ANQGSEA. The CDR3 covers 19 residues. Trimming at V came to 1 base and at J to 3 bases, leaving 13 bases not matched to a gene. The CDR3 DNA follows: TGCAGCGTTGAAGCGGGGACAGGGGGAGCCTTTGGAGCTAATGAAAAACTGTTTTTT. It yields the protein CSVEAGTGGAFGANEKLFF.

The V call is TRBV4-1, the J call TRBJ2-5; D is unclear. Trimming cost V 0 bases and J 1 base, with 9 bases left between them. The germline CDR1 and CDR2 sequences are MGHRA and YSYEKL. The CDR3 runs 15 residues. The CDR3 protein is CASSQDSQLQETQYF. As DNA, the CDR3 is TGCGCCAGCAGCCAAGATTCGCAGCTCCAAGAGACCCAGTACTTC.

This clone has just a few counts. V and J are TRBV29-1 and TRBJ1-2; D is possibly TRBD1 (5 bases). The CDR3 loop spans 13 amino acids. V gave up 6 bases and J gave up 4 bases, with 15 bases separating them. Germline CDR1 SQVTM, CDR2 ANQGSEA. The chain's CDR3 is CSVVQDPGYGYTF. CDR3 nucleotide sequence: TGCAGCGTCGTACAGGACCCGGGCTATGGCTACACCTTC.

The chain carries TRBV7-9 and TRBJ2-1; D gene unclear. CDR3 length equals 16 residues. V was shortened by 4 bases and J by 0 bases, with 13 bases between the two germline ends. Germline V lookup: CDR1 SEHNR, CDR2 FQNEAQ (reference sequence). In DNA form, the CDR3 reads TGTGCCAGCAGCTCTGTAGGCGGCAGCTCCTACAATGAGCAGTTCTTC. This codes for CASSSVGGSSYNEQFF.

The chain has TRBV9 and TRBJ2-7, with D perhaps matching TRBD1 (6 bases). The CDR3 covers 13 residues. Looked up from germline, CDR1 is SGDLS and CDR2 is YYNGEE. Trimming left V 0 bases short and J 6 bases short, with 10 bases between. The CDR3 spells CASSVGTGSEQYF. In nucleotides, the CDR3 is TGTGCCAGCAGCGTAGGAACAGGGAGCGAGCAGTACTTC. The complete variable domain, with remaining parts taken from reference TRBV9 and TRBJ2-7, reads DSGVTQTPKHLITATGQRVTLRCSPRSGDLSVYWYQQSLDQGLQFLIQYYNGEERAKGNILERFSAQQFPDLHSELNLSSLELGDSALYFCASSVGTGSEQYFGPGTRLTVT.

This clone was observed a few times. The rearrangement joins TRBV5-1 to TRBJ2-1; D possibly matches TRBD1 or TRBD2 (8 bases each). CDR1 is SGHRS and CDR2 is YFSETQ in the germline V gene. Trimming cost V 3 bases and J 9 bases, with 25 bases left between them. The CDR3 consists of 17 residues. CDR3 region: CASSSRGRGSGSSEQFF. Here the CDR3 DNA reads TGCGCCAGCAGCTCCAGGGGGCGCGGGAGCGGGAGTTCTGAGCAGTTCTTC.

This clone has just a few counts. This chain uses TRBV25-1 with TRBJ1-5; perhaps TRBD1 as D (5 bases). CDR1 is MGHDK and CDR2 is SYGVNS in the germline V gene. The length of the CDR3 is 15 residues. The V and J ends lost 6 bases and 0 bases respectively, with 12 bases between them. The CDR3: CASRGAFYSNQPQHF. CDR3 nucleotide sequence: TGTGCCAGCAGAGGGGCCTTTTATAGCAATCAGCCCCAGCATTTT.

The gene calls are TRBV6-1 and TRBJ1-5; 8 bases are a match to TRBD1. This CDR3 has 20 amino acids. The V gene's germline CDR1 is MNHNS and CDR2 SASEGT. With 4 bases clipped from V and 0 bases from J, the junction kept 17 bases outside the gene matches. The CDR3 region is CASSAGNRGTEPYSNQPQHF. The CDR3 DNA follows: TGTGCCAGCAGTGCGGGTAACAGGGGGACCGAACCTTATAGCAATCAGCCCCAGCATTTT.

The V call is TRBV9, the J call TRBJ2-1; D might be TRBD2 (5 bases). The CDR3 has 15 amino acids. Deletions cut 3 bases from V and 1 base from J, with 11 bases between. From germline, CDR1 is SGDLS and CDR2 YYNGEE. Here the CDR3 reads CASSGSGSSYNEQFF. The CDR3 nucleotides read TGTGCCAGCAGCGGAAGCGGATCTTCCTACAATGAGCAGTTCTTC. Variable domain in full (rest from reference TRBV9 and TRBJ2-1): DSGVTQTPKHLITATGQRVTLRCSPRSGDLSVYWYQQSLDQGLQFLIQYYNGEERAKGNILERFSAQQFPDLHSELNLSSLELGDSALYFCASSGSGSSYNEQFFGPGTRLTVL.

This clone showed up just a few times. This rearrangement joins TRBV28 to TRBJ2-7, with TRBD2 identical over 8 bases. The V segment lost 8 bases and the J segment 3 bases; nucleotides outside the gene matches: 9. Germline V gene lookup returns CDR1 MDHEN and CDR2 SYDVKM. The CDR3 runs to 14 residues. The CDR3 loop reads CASVTSGYNYEQYF. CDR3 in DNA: TGTGCCAGCGTAACTAGCGGTTACAACTACGAGCAGTACTTC.

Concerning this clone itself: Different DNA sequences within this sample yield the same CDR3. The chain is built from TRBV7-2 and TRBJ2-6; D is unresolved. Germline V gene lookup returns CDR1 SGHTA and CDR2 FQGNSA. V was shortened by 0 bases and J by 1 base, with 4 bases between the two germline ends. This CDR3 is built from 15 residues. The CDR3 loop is CASSLAGSGANVLTF. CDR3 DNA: TGTGCCAGCAGCTTAGCCGGGTCTGGGGCCAACGTCCTGACTTTC.